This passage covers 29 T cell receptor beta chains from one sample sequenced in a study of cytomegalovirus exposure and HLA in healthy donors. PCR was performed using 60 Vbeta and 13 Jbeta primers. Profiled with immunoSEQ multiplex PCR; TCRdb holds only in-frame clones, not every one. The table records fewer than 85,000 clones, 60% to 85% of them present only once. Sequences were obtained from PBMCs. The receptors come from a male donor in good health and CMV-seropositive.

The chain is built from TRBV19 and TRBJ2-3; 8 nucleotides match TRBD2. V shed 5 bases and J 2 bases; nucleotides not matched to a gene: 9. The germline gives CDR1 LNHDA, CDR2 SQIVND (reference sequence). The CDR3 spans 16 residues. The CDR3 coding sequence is TGTGCCAGTAGTGTCGTAGCGGGGAGTTTCACAGATACGCAGTATTTT. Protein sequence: CASSVVAGSFTDTQYF.

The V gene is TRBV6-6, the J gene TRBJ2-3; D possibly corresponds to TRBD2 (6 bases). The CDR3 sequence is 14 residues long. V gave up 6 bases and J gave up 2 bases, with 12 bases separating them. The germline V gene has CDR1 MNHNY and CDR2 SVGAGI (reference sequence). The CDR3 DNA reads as TGTGCCAGCAGACCCGGGGGAGACACAGATACGCAGTATTTT. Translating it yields CASRPGGDTDTQYF.

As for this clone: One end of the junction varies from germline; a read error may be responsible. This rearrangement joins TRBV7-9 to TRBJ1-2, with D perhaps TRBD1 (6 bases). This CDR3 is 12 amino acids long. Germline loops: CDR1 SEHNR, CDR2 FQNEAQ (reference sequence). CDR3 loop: CSSSFKGDGYTF. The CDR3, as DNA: TGTTCCAGCAGCTTTAAGGGGGATGGCTACACCTTC.

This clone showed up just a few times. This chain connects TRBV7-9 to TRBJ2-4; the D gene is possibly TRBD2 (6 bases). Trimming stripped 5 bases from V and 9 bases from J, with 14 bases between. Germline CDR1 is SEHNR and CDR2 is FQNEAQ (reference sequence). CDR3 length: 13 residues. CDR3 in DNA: TGTGCCAGCAGCCCAACGGGGGAGAGCATTCAGTACTTC. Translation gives CASSPTGESIQYF.

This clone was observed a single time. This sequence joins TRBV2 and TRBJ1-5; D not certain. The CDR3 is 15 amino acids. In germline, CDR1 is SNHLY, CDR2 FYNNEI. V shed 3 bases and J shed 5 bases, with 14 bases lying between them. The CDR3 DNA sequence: TGTGCCAGCAGTGAGGTTATCGGTTTATATCAGCCCCAGCATTTT. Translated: CASSEVIGLYQPQHF.

Here the CDR3 reads CASSAPEGQVETQYF. CDR3 DNA: TGTGCCAGCAGCGCCCCTGAAGGACAGGTGGAGACCCAGTACTTC. V and J are TRBV6-6 and TRBJ2-5; 7 bases map to TRBD1. CDR1 and CDR2 (germline): MNHNY, SVGAGI (reference sequence). Losses at the gene ends were 6 bases for V and 5 bases for J; bases not matched to a gene: 12. This CDR3 spans 15 amino acids.

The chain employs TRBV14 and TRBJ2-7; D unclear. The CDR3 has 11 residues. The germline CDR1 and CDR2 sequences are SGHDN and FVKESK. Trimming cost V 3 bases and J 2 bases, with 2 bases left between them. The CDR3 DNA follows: TGTGCCAGCAGCCACGCCTACGAGCAGTACTTC. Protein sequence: CASSHAYEQYF. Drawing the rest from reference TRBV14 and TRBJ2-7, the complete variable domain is EAGVTQFPSHSVIEKGQTVTLRCDPISGHDNLYWYRRVMGKEIKFLLHFVKESKQDESGMPNNRFLAERTGGTYSTLKVQPAELEDSGVYFCASSHAYEQYFGPGTRLTVT.

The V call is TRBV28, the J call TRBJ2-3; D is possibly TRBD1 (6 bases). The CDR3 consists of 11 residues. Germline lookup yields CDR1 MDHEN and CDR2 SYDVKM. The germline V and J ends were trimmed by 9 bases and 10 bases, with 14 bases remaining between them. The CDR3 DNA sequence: TGTGCCAGTACAGGGCAAGAGGCGCAGTATTTT. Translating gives CASTGQEAQYF.

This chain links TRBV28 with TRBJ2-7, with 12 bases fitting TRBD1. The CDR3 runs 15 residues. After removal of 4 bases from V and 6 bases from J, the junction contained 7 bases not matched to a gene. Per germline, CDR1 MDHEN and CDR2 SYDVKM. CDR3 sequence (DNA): TGTGCCAGCAGTTCGCCGGGACAGGGGGCTAGCGAGCAGTACTTC. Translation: CASSSPGQGASEQYF. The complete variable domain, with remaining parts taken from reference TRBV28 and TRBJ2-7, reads DVKVTQSSRYLVKRTGEKVFLECVQDMDHENMFWYRQDPGLGLRLIYFSYDVKMKEKGDIPEGYSVSREKKERFSLILESASTNQTSMYLCASSSPGQGASEQYFGPGTRLTVT.

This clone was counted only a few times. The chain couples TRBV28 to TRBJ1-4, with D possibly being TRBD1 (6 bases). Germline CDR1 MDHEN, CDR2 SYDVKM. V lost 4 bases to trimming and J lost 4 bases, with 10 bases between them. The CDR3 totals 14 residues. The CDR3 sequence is CASSSDRLNEKLFF. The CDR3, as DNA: TGTGCCAGCAGTTCGGACAGACTTAATGAAAAACTGTTTTTT.

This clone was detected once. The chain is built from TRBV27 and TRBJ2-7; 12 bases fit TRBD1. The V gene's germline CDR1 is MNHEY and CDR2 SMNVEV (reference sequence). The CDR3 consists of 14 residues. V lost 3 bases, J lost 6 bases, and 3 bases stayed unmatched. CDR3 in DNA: TGTGCCAGCAGTTTTGGGACAGGGGGCGGCGAGCAGTACTTC. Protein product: CASSFGTGGGEQYF.

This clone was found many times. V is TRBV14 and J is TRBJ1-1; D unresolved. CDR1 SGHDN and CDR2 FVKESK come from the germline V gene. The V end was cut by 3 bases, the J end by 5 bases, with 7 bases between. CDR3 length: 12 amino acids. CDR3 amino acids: CASSHGGTEAFF. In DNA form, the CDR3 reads TGTGCCAGCAGCCACGGAGGTACTGAAGCTTTCTTT.

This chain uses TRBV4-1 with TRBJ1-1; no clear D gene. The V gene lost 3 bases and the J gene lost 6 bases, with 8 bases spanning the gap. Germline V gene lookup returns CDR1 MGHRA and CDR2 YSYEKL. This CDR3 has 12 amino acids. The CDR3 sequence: CASSHAPAEAFF. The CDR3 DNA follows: TGCGCCAGCAGCCATGCACCGGCTGAAGCTTTCTTT.

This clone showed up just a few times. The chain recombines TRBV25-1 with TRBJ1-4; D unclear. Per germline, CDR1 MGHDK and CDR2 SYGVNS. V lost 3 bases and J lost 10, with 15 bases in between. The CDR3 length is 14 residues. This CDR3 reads CASSDPAQGGKLFF. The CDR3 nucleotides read TGTGCCAGCAGTGATCCGGCCCAAGGAGGAAAACTGTTTTTT.

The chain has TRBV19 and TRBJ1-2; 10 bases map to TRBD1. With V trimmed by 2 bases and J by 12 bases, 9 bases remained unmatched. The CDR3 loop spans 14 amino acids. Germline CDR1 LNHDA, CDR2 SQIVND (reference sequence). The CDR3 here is CASSIMGVGTGDTF. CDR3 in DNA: TGTGCCAGTAGTATAATGGGCGTCGGGACAGGGGACACCTTC.

The CDR3 is CASSLASSYEQYF. CDR3 sequence (DNA): TGTGCCAGCAGTTTAGCGAGCTCCTACGAGCAGTACTTC. The rearrangement links TRBV27 to TRBJ2-7; D gene uncertain. The CDR3 consists of 13 residues. Trimming cost V 2 bases and J 0 bases, with 5 bases left between them. Germline assignment: CDR1 MNHEY and CDR2 SMNVEV (reference sequence).

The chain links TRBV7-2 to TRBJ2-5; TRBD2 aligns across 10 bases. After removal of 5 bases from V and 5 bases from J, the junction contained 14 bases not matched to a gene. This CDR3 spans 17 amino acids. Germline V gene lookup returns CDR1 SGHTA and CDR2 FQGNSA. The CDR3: CASSRPGLALRLETQYF. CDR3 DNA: TGTGCCAGCAGCCGACCGGGACTAGCGTTAAGGTTGGAGACCCAGTACTTC.

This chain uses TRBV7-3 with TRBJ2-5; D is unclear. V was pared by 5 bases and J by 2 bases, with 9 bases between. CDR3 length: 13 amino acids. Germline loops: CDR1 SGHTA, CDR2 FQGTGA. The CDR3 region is CASSLRTQETQYF. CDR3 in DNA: TGTGCCAGCAGCCTGAGAACTCAAGAGACCCAGTACTTC.

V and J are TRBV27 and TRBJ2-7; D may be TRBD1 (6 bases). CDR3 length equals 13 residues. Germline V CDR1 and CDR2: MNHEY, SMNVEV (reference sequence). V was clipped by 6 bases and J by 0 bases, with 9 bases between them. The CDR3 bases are TGTGCCAGCAGACAGGGCGGCTCCTACGAGCAGTACTTC. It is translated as CASRQGGSYEQYF.

CDR3 bases: TGTGCCAGCAGTTTTCTGAGGGCTCAGCCCCAGCATTTT. Translation: CASSFLRAQPQHF. This chain joins TRBV28 and TRBJ1-5; D is unresolved. The germline gives CDR1 MDHEN, CDR2 SYDVKM. The V and J ends lost 3 bases and 6 bases respectively, with 9 bases between them. This CDR3 spans 13 amino acids.

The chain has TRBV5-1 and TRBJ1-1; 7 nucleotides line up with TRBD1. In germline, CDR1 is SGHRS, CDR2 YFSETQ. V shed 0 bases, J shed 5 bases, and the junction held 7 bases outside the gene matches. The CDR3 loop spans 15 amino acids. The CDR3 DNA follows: TGCGCCAGCAGCTTGGACTGGGACAGTCCAACTGAAGCTTTCTTT. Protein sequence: CASSLDWDSPTEAFF.

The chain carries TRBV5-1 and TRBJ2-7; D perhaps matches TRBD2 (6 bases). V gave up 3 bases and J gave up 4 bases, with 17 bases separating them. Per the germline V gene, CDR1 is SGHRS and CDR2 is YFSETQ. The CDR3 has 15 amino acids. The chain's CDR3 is CASSSGGAVAYEQYF. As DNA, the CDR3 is TGCGCCAGCAGCTCCGGAGGGGCAGTCGCGTACGAGCAGTACTTC.

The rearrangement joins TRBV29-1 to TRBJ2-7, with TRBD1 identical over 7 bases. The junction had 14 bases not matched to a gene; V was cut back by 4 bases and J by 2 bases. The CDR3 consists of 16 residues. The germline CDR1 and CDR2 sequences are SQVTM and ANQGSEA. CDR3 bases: TGCAGCGTTGGTTTCTCCAAACAGGGGACCCCCTACGAGCAGTACTTC. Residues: CSVGFSKQGTPYEQYF.

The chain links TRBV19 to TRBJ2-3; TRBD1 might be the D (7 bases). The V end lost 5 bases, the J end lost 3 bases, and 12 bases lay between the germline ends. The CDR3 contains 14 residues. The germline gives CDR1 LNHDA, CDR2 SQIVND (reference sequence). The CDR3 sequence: CASSGAGGTDTQYF. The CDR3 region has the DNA TGTGCCAGTAGTGGAGCAGGGGGGACAGATACGCAGTATTTT.

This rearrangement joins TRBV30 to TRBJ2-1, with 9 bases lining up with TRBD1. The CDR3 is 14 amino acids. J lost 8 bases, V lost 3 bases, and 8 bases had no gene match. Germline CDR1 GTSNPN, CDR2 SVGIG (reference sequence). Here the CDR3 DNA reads TGTGCCTGGAGCTCGGGACAGGGCGCCTATGAGCAGTTCTTC. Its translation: CAWSSGQGAYEQFF.

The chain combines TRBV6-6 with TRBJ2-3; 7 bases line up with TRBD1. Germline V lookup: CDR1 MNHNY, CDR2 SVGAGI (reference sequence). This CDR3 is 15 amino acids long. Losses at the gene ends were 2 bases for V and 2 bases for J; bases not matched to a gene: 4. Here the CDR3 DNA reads TGTGCCAGCAGTTACAGGGACAGCTACACAGATACGCAGTATTTT. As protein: CASSYRDSYTDTQYF.

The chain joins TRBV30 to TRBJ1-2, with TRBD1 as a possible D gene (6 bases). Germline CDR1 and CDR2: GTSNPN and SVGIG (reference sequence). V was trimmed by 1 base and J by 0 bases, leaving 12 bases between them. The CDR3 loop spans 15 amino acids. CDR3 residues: CAWSGGQGTNYGYTF. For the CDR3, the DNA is TGTGCCTGGAGTGGGGGGCAGGGGACTAACTATGGCTACACCTTC.

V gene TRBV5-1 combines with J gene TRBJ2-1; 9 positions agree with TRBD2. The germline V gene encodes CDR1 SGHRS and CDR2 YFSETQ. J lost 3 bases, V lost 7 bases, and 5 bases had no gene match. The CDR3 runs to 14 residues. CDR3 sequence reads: CASAGLASYNEQFF. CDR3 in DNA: TGCGCCAGCGCCGGACTAGCGAGCTACAATGAGCAGTTCTTC.

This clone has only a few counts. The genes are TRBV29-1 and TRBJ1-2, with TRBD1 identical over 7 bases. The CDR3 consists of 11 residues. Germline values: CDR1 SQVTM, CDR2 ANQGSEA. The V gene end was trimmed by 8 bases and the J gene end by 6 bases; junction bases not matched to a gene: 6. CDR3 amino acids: CSSTGAHGYTF. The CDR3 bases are TGCAGCTCCACAGGGGCTCATGGCTACACCTTC.